This T cell receptor (beta chain) was captured in a study of T cell responses to AZD1222 COVID-19 vaccine. Findings of the study overall: The reported proportion of spike-specific TCRs targeting unmutated variant regions was nearly half. Clonal diversity may have been underestimated in mostly white British donors. Of the AZD1222 recipients, only six were seropositive at baseline. Spike-specific TCRs gained breadth and depth after people received two AZD1222 doses.

Looked up from germline, CDR1 is SGHDT and CDR2 is YYEEEE. With 7 bases removed from V and 0 bases from J, the gap between germline ends came to 14 bases. This CDR3 spans 16 amino acids. As concerns this clone: Its antigen is unknown.

This table comes from immunoSEQ multiplex PCR, and its TCRdb copy is limited to in-frame clones, with some not included. Here the sample spans under 95,000 clones, around nine tenths being singletons. Sequencing was performed on peripheral blood, taken on day 0 of AZD1222 vaccination. The TCR sequence derives from an adult in good health. This chain joins TRBV5-6 and TRBJ1-6; D call uncertain. CDR3 sequence reads: CASGIMGSSYNSPLHF. The CDR3 coding sequence is TGTGCCAGCGGCATTATGGGTAGCTCCTATAATTCACCCCTCCACTTT.